What follows are 31 T cell receptor beta chains derived from one specimen sequenced in a study of molecular identifiers for immune sequencing clone quantification. MiXCR was run by TCRdb on the PCR reads, yielding one entry per CDR3 protein. The table lists around 480,000 distinct CDR3 sequences, 20% to 25% of them singletons, with 0.65% to 0.95% in the top ten. The material sequenced was naive CD8+ T cells from blood, with Jurkat cell RNA spiked in. Subset denoted: FACS-sorted CD8+CD4-CCR7+CD45RA+ naive T cells. These receptor sequences come from a human donor in good health. Some libraries in this study had Jurkat cell RNA spiked in.

This clonotype was recorded a few times. The rearrangement joins TRBV27 to TRBJ1-4; 8 nucleotides line up with TRBD1. There are 15 residues in the CDR3. Germline trimming cut 7 bases from V and 3 bases from J; bases unmatched to any gene: 7. CDR1 and CDR2 from the germline V gene are MNHEY and SMNVEV (reference sequence). The CDR3 coding sequence is TGTGCCAGCACCCGGACAGGGCGTTCTAATGAAAAACTGTTTTTT. Translating gives CASTRTGRSNEKLFF.

This clonotype was observed at least ten times. V and J are TRBV7-9 and TRBJ2-7; D is unclear. V lost 8 bases and J 0 bases, leaving 11 bases between the germline ends. Per the germline V gene, CDR1 is SEHNR and CDR2 is FQNEAQ (reference sequence). This CDR3 region has 13 residues. The CDR3 DNA follows: TGTGCCAGCTCTCAGAAGTACTCCTACGAGCAGTACTTC. Translated: CASSQKYSYEQYF.

This clonotype has a count of ten or more. The chain combines TRBV4-1 with TRBJ2-5; D uncertain. Trimming pared 0 bases from V and 2 bases from J, leaving 7 bases between. The CDR3 extends over 14 amino acids. Germline assignment: CDR1 MGHRA and CDR2 YSYEKL. The CDR3 sequence is CASSQDVNQETQYF. As DNA, the CDR3 is TGCGCCAGCAGCCAAGACGTTAATCAAGAGACCCAGTACTTC.

A remark on this clonotype: One junction end does not reproduce the germline sequence, and a read error may be involved. This chain joins TRBV5-4 and TRBJ2-3, with 14 bases aligning to TRBD2. The CDR3 consists of 17 residues. Germline lookup yields CDR1 SGHNT and CDR2 YYREEE (reference sequence). The CDR3 region is CANSFGTSGSGPDTQYF. CDR3 sequence (DNA): TGTGCCAACAGCTTTGGGACTAGCGGGAGCGGGCCAGATACGCAGTATTTT.

This clonotype showed up many times. The V call is TRBV5-5, the J call TRBJ2-7, with TRBD2 matching 9 bases. Losses at the gene ends were 2 bases for V and 2 bases for J; bases not matched to a gene: 5. The CDR3 runs to 15 residues. Germline values: CDR1 SGHKS, CDR2 YYEKEE (reference sequence). CDR3 sequence reads: CASSFGAGGTYEQYF. The CDR3 DNA is TGTGCCAGCAGCTTCGGCGCGGGAGGGACCTACGAGCAGTACTTC.

This clonotype has at least ten counts. The DNA for the CDR3 is TGTGCCAGTCATAATGCACAGGGATTCACTAACTATGGCTACACCTTC. This encodes CASHNAQGFTNYGYTF. The rearrangement links TRBV6-5 to TRBJ1-2; perhaps TRBD1 as D (6 bases). Germline V gives CDR1 MNHEY, CDR2 SVGAGI. V was shortened by 9 bases and J by 0 bases, with 20 bases between the two germline ends. The CDR3 consists of 16 residues.

This clonotype was recorded at least ten times. The genes are TRBV4-1 and TRBJ1-1; D unresolved. From germline, CDR1 is MGHRA and CDR2 YSYEKL. This CDR3 has 15 residues. V gave up 0 bases and J gave up 2 bases, with 10 bases separating them. This CDR3 reads CASSQDLSENTEAFF. CDR3 in DNA: TGCGCCAGCAGCCAAGATCTTAGTGAAAACACTGAAGCTTTCTTT.

A few counts support this clonotype. The V and J genes are TRBV12-3 or TRBV12-4 and TRBJ2-3; D is perhaps TRBD1 or TRBD2 (5 bases each). The CDR3 spans 14 residues. With 7 bases removed from V and 3 bases from J, the gap between germline ends came to 14 bases. CDR3 sequence reads: CASTFVGVTDTQYF. CDR3 nucleotide sequence: TGTGCCAGCACATTCGTGGGGGTGACAGATACGCAGTATTTT.

This clonotype was seen a few times. The CDR3 spells CASRHIRDTQYF. CDR3 sequence (DNA): TGTGCCAGCAGGCATATACGAGATACGCAGTATTTT. The V and J genes are TRBV6-2 or TRBV6-3 and TRBJ2-3; the D is unclear. The CDR3 extends over 12 amino acids. The germline CDR1 and CDR2 sequences are MNHEY and SVGEGT. Trimming took off 6 bases at V and 5 bases at J, with 9 bases between the two ends.

This clonotype was seen many times. The genes are TRBV11-2 and TRBJ2-1; D ambiguous. Deletions cut 1 base from V and 8 bases from J, with 15 bases between. Germline V gene lookup returns CDR1 SGHAT and CDR2 FQNNGV. This CDR3 is built from 15 residues. This chain's CDR3 is CASSLGRFGNDEQFF. In nucleotides, the CDR3 is TGTGCCAGCAGCTTAGGAAGATTTGGTAACGATGAGCAGTTCTTC.

Here the CDR3 reads CASSDETGSRFTEAFF. CDR3 nucleotide sequence: TGTGCCAGCAGTGATGAGACAGGGTCCAGGTTCACTGAAGCTTTCTTT. The V call is TRBV2, the J call TRBJ1-1; 7 bases are a match to TRBD1. The J segment lost 4 bases and the V segment lost 3 bases, leaving 11 bases of the junction unmatched. Germline loops: CDR1 SNHLY, CDR2 FYNNEI. The CDR3 runs to 16 residues. Together with reference TRBV2 and TRBJ1-1, the CDR3 gives the full variable domain: EPEVTQTPSHQVTQMGQEVILRCVPISNHLYFYWYRQILGQKVEFLVSFYNNEISEKSEIFDDQFSVERPDGSNFTLKIRSTKLEDSAMYFCASSDETGSRFTEAFFGQGTRLTVV.

This clonotype was detected a few times. Compared with germline, one end of the junction differs, possibly owing to a read error. The chain carries TRBV4-1 and TRBJ2-1; no reliable D call. Germline V gives CDR1 MGHRA, CDR2 YSYEKL. The CDR3 loop spans 13 amino acids. CDR3 coding DNA: TGCGCCAGCAGCCAACTACCATACAATGAGCAGTCCTTC. This sequence encodes CASSQLPYNEQSF.

Many counts were recorded for this clonotype. The gene calls are TRBV7-9 and TRBJ1-1; a weak D match, TRBD1 (5 bases). Germline V CDR1 and CDR2: SEHNR, FQNEAQ (reference sequence). Trimming took off 5 bases at V and 1 base at J, with 11 bases between the two ends. This CDR3 region has 14 residues. DNA of the CDR3: TGTGCCAGCAGCCCGACGACAGCGAACACTGAAGCTTTCTTT. Translated: CASSPTTANTEAFF.

This clonotype has at least ten counts. This chain connects TRBV4-1 to TRBJ2-7, with a tentative D call TRBD1 (5 bases). CDR3 size: 13 residues. From germline, CDR1 is MGHRA and CDR2 YSYEKL. V was shortened by 3 bases and J by 7 bases, with 13 bases between the two germline ends. The CDR3 DNA is TGCGCCAGCAGCCAGGGGCTTGGGCTTGAGCAGTACTTC. Translating gives CASSQGLGLEQYF.

The sample holds many counts of this clonotype. The rearrangement joins TRBV6-2 or TRBV6-3 to TRBJ2-3, with 8 nucleotides matching TRBD2. CDR1 and CDR2 (germline): MNHEY, SVGEGT. This CDR3 has 15 amino acids. V lost 5 bases and J lost 2; bases outside the gene matches: 6. CDR3: CASSVLAETTDTQYF. DNA of the CDR3: TGTGCCAGCAGTGTACTAGCGGAGACCACAGATACGCAGTATTTT.

Ten or more counts support this clonotype. The chain uses TRBV5-6 and TRBJ2-3; TRBD2 might be the D (7 bases). CDR1 is SGHDT, CDR2 YYEEEE, per germline. Trimming took off 0 bases at V and 4 bases at J, with 15 bases between the two ends. This CDR3 is 16 amino acids long. CDR3 loop: CASSLEWGGRADTQYF. CDR3 DNA sequence: TGTGCCAGCAGCTTGGAGTGGGGGGGCCGGGCAGATACGCAGTATTTT.

The gene calls are TRBV5-3 and TRBJ2-5, with D uncertain. TRBV5-3 is identified as an open reading frame with a role that is uncertain. The V end was cut by 3 bases, the J end by 2 bases, with 14 bases between. This CDR3 comprises 15 residues. The CDR3 bases are TGTGCCAGAAGCTCCGGACCGGCTGCACAAGAGACCCAGTACTTC. This codes for CARSSGPAAQETQYF.

V gene TRBV7-8 combines with J gene TRBJ2-5; TRBD2 aligns across 9 bases. Germline CDR1 reads SGHVS; CDR2 reads FQNEAQ. The CDR3 loop spans 17 amino acids. V shed 2 bases, J shed 5 bases, and the junction held 12 bases outside the gene matches. The CDR3 bases are TGTGCCAGCAGCTTATCCAGCGGGGGGCCGGGGGGGGAGACCCAGTACTTC. Amino acids: CASSLSSGGPGGETQYF.

This clonotype showed up just a few times. This chain uses TRBV12-5 with TRBJ1-1, with 8 bases aligning to TRBD1. V trimming: 6 bases; J trimming: 6 bases; junction bases outside the gene matches: 18. This CDR3 is built from 17 residues. Germline V gene sequence: CDR1 LGHNT, CDR2 FRNRAP. The CDR3 sequence is CASGRWVAGGLSAEAFF. The CDR3 DNA is TGTGCTAGTGGCCGCTGGGTAGCAGGGGGCTTGAGCGCTGAAGCTTTCTTT.

The chain is built from TRBV7-9 and TRBJ2-7; 7 bases are a match to TRBD1. The CDR3 spans 16 residues. The J segment lost 6 bases and the V segment lost 0 bases, leaving 11 bases of the junction unmatched. Germline assignment: CDR1 SEHNR and CDR2 FQNEAQ (reference sequence). CDR3 sequence: CASSLARTGVICEQYF. As DNA, the CDR3 is TGTGCCAGCAGCTTAGCCCGTACAGGGGTAATTTGCGAGCAGTACTTC.

In this sample, this clonotype turned up many times. The rearrangement links TRBV19 to TRBJ2-4, with no clear D. In germline, CDR1 is LNHDA, CDR2 SQIVND (reference sequence). The V gene lost 3 bases and the J gene lost 0 bases, with 6 bases spanning the gap. This CDR3 is built from 14 residues. The CDR3 sequence: CASSIWTAKNIQYF. CDR3 DNA: TGTGCCAGTAGTATTTGGACAGCCAAAAACATTCAGTACTTC. Together with reference TRBV19 and TRBJ2-4, the CDR3 gives the full variable domain: DGGITQSPKYLFRKEGQNVTLSCEQNLNHDAMYWYRQDPGQGLRLIYYSQIVNDFQKGDIAEGYSVSREKKESFPLTVTSAQKNPTAFYLCASSIWTAKNIQYFGAGTRLSVL.

The chain has TRBV30 and TRBJ1-2; 7 bases are shared with TRBD1. CDR3 length: 13 amino acids. Germline CDR1 GTSNPN, CDR2 SVGIG (reference sequence). This chain's CDR3 is CAEFPGQPYGYTF. CDR3 sequence (DNA): TGTGCTGAGTTTCCGGGACAGCCCTATGGCTACACCTTC.

In the case of this clonotype: A read error is possible here, since a much larger clone lies one base away. The CDR3 loop is CASSQGTRQPEAYF. The CDR3 bases are TGCGCCAGCAGCCAAGGGACGAGGCAGCCTGAAGCTTACTTT. The chain joins TRBV4-3 to TRBJ1-1, with D unresolved. Germline V gene sequence: CDR1 LGHNA, CDR2 YSLEER. The CDR3 contains 14 residues.

About this clonotype itself: One base away lies a much larger clone, so this may be a sequencing read error. The chain uses TRBV3-1 and TRBJ2-5, with D hard to call. There are 14 residues in the CDR3. The germline gives CDR1 LGHDT, CDR2 YNNKEL (reference sequence). The CDR3 DNA reads as TGTGCCAGCAGACAAGAAGGCCGCCAAGAGACCCAGTACTTC. Translating it yields CASRQEGRQETQYF.

The chain recombines TRBV19 with TRBJ2-5; TRBD2 matches 7 bases. The CDR3 spans 16 residues. J gave up 1 base and V 1 base, and 6 bases lay outside the gene matches. Germline CDR1 LNHDA, CDR2 SQIVND (reference sequence). The CDR3 loop reads CASSIGVRGSQETQYF. Here the CDR3 DNA reads TGTGCCAGTAGTATAGGAGTACGCGGGAGCCAAGAGACCCAGTACTTC.

This clonotype was detected a few times. This chain joins TRBV10-2 and TRBJ2-2, with D possibly being TRBD2 (6 bases). The V and J ends lost 6 bases and 8 bases respectively, with 10 bases between them. There are 12 residues in the CDR3. Per germline, CDR1 WSHSY and CDR2 SAAADI. CDR3 nucleotide sequence: TGCGCCAGCAGCTCTCTAGCGGGGGAGCTGTTTTTT. Translating gives CASSSLAGELFF.

This clonotype turned up a few times. The chain has TRBV30 and TRBJ2-5; D gene uncertain. Germline assignment: CDR1 GTSNPN and CDR2 SVGIG (reference sequence). V lost 0 bases, J lost 5 bases, and 10 bases lay in between. The CDR3 extends over 13 amino acids. This CDR3 reads CAWSVGRAETQYF. The CDR3 DNA follows: TGTGCCTGGAGTGTAGGTAGGGCCGAGACCCAGTACTTC. Filled out from reference TRBV30 and TRBJ2-5, the complete variable domain reads SQTIHQWPATLVQPVGSPLSLECTVEGTSNPNLYWYRQAAGRGLQLLFYSVGIGQISSEVPQNLSASRPQDRQFILSSKKLLLSDSGFYLCAWSVGRAETQYFGPGTRLLVL.

V usage is TRBV20-1 and J usage is TRBJ1-1; D might be TRBD1 (6 bases). CDR1 is DFQATT and CDR2 is SNEGSKA in the germline V gene (reference sequence). The CDR3 has 16 residues. The ends were cut back, 3 bases at V and 3 bases at J, with 20 bases in the middle. CDR3 DNA: TGCAGTGCTAGTGCGGGGGCCCTGGGGGCCCACACTGAAGCTTTCTTT. Residues: CSASAGALGAHTEAFF.

The chain recombines TRBV2 with TRBJ2-2; D is unresolved. Per the germline V gene, CDR1 is SNHLY and CDR2 is FYNNEI. This CDR3 spans 16 amino acids. Trimming took 11 bases from V and 0 from J, leaving 19 bases between them. CDR3 amino acids: CAAVVWTRPNTGELFF. The CDR3 DNA follows: TGTGCCGCCGTCGTATGGACCAGGCCGAACACCGGGGAGCTGTTTTTT.

This clonotype has a handful of counts. The chain carries TRBV7-9 and TRBJ2-3; tentatively, D is TRBD2 (5 bases). V was cut by 6 bases and J by 1 base, with 14 bases left in between. This CDR3 comprises 15 residues. CDR1 is SEHNR and CDR2 is FQNEAQ in the germline V gene (reference sequence). The CDR3 here is CASSAGKRGTDTQYF. CDR3 sequence (DNA): TGTGCCAGCAGTGCCGGGAAAAGGGGCACAGATACGCAGTATTTT. The full variable domain, its missing parts supplied by reference TRBV7-9 and TRBJ2-3, is DTGVSQNPRHKITKRGQNVTFRCDPISEHNRLYWYRQTLGQGPEFLTYFQNEAQLEKSRLLSDRFSAERPKGSFSTLEIQRTEQGDSAMYLCASSAGKRGTDTQYFGPGTRLTVL.

The rearrangement joins TRBV20-1 to TRBJ2-1; 8 bases map to TRBD2. The germline V gene encodes CDR1 DFQATT and CDR2 SNEGSKA (reference sequence). V gave up 1 base and J gave up 8 bases; unmatched junction bases: 10. The CDR3 spans 15 residues. Written as DNA, the CDR3 is TGCAGTGCTAGAGTAGGGGGACTAGATCTAGATGAGCAGTTCTTC. Protein sequence: CSARVGGLDLDEQFF.